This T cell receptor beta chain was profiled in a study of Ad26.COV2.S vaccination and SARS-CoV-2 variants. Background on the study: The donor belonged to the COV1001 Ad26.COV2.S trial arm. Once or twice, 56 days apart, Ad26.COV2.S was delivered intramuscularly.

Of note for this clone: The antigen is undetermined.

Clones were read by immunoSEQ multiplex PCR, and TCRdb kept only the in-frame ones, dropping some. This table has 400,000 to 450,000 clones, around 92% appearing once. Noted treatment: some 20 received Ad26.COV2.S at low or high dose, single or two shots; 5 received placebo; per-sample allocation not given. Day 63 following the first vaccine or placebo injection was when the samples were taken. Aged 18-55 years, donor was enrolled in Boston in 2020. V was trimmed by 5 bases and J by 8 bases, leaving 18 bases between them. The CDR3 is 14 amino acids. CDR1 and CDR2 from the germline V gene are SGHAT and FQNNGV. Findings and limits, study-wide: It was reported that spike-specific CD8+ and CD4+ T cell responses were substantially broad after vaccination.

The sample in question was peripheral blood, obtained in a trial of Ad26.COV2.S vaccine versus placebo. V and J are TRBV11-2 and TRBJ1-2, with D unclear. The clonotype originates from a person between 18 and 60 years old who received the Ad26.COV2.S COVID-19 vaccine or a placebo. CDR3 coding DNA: TGTGCCAGCAGCCCCCCAAATCTCTTGGGGGGCTACACCTTC. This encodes CASSPPNLLGGYTF.